This TCR beta chain was identified in a study of blood T cell repertoires in COVID-19. Study in general: The origin of the acute and convalescent COVID-19 samples was the United States, Italy and Spain.

TCRdb keeps only in-frame clones here, not all; method: immunoSEQ multiplex PCR. This sample yields about 330,000 clones, of which roughly 90% are seen a single time; 18% belongs to the top ten. The study recruited people aged roughly 18 to 100 years across around 24 US areas. Two negative PCRs, clearance, or symptom resolution were required of recovered Cohort 3 donors. Trimming took off 0 bases at V and 0 bases at J, with 3 bases between the two ends. CDR1 is SGHRS and CDR2 is YFSETQ in the germline V gene. The CDR3 extends over 14 amino acids. The sequenced material came from PBMCs or T cells enriched from blood (not recorded which). The chain recombines TRBV5-1 with TRBJ2-2; D is uncertain. This TCR was recovered from a woman aged 25-40 years who had recovered from COVID-19. CDR3 sequence: CASSLGANTGELFF. CDR3 DNA sequence: TGCGCCAGCAGCTTGGGAGCGAACACCGGGGAGCTGTTTTTT.